This T cell receptor beta chain was profiled in a study of neurological immune-mediated disorders (dated by TCRdb to the late 2010s). About the study as a whole: Of the roughly 34 multiple sclerosis patients, some 30 had relapsing-remitting MS and 3 had secondary progressive MS. The study compared peripheral blood TCR-beta repertoires of HTLV-I-associated myelopathy (HAM/TSP) patients, multiple sclerosis patients and healthy controls using UMI-based sequencing. The approximately 100 TCR-beta libraries included longitudinal samples, technical triplicates and paired sorted CD4+ and CD8+ T-cell subsets alongside PBMC samples. The cohort was made up of 68 subjects, consisting of some 15 HAM/TSP patients, about 35 multiple sclerosis patients and 20 or so healthy controls.

From V the trimming removes 4 bases and from J it removes 5 bases, while the gene matches leave 6 bases of the junction unaccounted for. The cysteine opens and the phenylalanine closes a CDR3 of 15 amino acids. The entry retains the CDR3 DNA only, 45 bases that are in frame from base 1. CDR1 DFQATT and CDR2 SNEGSKA are derived from the germline V gene (reference sequence). To synthesize cDNA, template-switch 5'RACE was performed with a primer carrying a 10-nucleotide random unique molecular identifier so that each TCR transcript was tagged. Each sequencing run produced over 160 million TCR-beta sequences covering 15-18 subjects. Total RNA was extracted with the RNeasy kit. TCR-beta VDJ regions were amplified with primers for the TCR constant region and the 5'RACE anchor, using the KAPA Real-time Library Amplification kit. A first PCR added sample indexes and Illumina adaptors, after which a second PCR increased the library yield. After Ampure bead purification, the TCR product of roughly 650 bp was size-selected on a 2% E-gel SizeSelection system. Before pooling, library quality was checked on a Bioanalyzer, concentration was measured with Qubit, and libraries were quantified with the Kapa Library Quantification kit. An Illumina HiSeq 2500 was used to sequence the libraries paired-end at 2 x 150 bp. To increase sequence diversity, roughly 24-31% phiX was spiked into each library pool. Processing in the source paper ran as follows. Quality-filtered reads were processed with the UMI-based MiGEC pipeline, and over 90% of raw TCR sequences were removed by the MiGEC pipeline during error correction. IMGT germline references were used for alignment of VDJ genes, and clonotypes were defined by a unique CDR3 amino acid sequence together with V-J genes. Clonal expansion, Shannon diversity and CDR3 relatedness were evaluated with VDJtools (CalcPairwiseDistances, ClusterSamples), while phylogenetic trees were built in CLCbio workbench. Using coefficient-of-variation modelling across technical triplicates, the study counted a clone as expanded if it had at least 8 unique UMIs. TCRdb reanalyzed the raw reads on its own, using fastp at Q25 for trimming and MiXCR for clone calling, and kept in-frame beta chains. For every CDR3 protein sequence, its rows merge into one entry that carries the most common genes and DNA. It is TCRdb's table, rather than the study itself, that gives the V and J calls and clone size. The table for this sample lists 87,000 or so distinct CDR3 sequences; 3% to 4% of them were counted only once. The ten largest clones represent 5% to 6.5% of the sample.

Unsorted PBMC libraries were generated from 2 million PBMCs stored in RNAlater at -80 °C until RNA extraction. The multiple sclerosis patients were enrolled in a US clinical protocol that evaluated disease progression with magnetic resonance imaging. Peripheral blood underwent Ficoll-Hypaque density gradient centrifugation to isolate PBMCs, which were then cryopreserved in liquid nitrogen. Results and caveats for the whole study, not just this receptor: Repertoires from 18 of 34 MS patients were grouped by phylogenetic analysis into a cluster of related CDR3 sequences, suggesting a possible repertoire-level signature. TCR clonal expansion was highest in HAM/TSP patients and lowest in MS patients, with MS patients falling below even healthy controls. No clinical or MRI features were associated with the MS cluster, and the authors said that larger cohorts are needed. No identical CDR3 amino acid sequences were shared among expanded clones across subjects, suggesting private TCR-beta repertoires in all groups.

Many counts were recorded for this clonotype. The antigen it recognizes is unknown. No base quality values were provided; no much bigger clone lies one nucleotide off. The clonotype originates from a woman younger than 35 with multiple sclerosis. Sequenced: PBMCs. The rearrangement combines TRBV20-1 with TRBJ2-2, with 11 central nucleotides matching TRBD2. The DNA is as follows: TGCAGTGCTATTAGCGGGAGGGCCCTTACCGGGGAGCTGTTTTTT. Its translation is CSAISGRALTGELFF.